These T cell receptor beta chains were read from a single sample in a study of cytomegalovirus exposure and HLA in healthy donors. Generated by immunoSEQ multiplex PCR, the TCRdb table keeps only in-frame clones and is missing some. The sample has some 180,000 clones; around four fifths are singletons. The sequenced sample was PBMCs. The receptors come from a man between 18 and 29 years old in good health and CMV-seronegative. Each CDR3 is given with its conserved first and last residue. A D gene is named only where the DNA matches it firmly. Some rows mark clone size as missing; the rest say once, few, many or name a class of expanded clone.

clone size	CDR3 length	V gene	J gene	D gene	CDR3 DNA	CDR3 protein
-	15	TRBV2	TRBJ2-2	TRBD1	TGTGCCAGCAGCGAGGACAGGGAGGACACCGGGGAGCTGTTTTTT	CASSEDREDTGELFF
-	18	TRBV4-1	TRBJ2-1	TRBD2	TGCGCCAGCAGCCAAGTTGGACTAGCGGGGGGGCCTTACAATGAGCAGTTCTTC	CASSQVGLAGGPYNEQFF
-	13	TRBV2	TRBJ2-7	-	TGTGCCAGCAGTGACGGGGTGGTCTACGAGCAGTACTTC	CASSDGVVYEQYF
few	14	TRBV7-2	TRBJ2-7	TRBD2	TGTGCCAGCAGACAAGCGGGAGCCGCTAGTGAGCAGTACTTC	CASRQAGAASEQYF
-	16	TRBV7-2	TRBJ2-7	-	TGTGCCAGCAGCCCTCCTATAGGGAGCTATACCTACGAGCAGTACTTC	CASSPPIGSYTYEQYF
few	15	TRBV2	TRBJ2-3	TRBD2	TGTGCCAGCAGGGCGACTAGCGGGGGATCAGATACGCAGTATTTT	CASRATSGGSDTQYF
-	13	TRBV7-9	TRBJ2-5	-	TGTGCCAGCAGCTTAGCAGCACCGGAGACCCAGTACTTC	CASSLAAPETQYF
-	14	TRBV19	TRBJ1-1	TRBD1	TGTGCCAGTAGTCCCACAGGGGTTAGGAGTGAAGCTTTCTTT	CASSPTGVRSEAFF
once	13	TRBV11-3	TRBJ2-2	-	TGTGCCAGCAGCCCTTTATACACCGGGGAGCTGTTTTTT	CASSPLYTGELFF
-	15	TRBV10-3	TRBJ2-7	-	TGTGCCATCAGTGAGAAGACAGCCGTCCTCCACGAGCAGTACTTC	CAISEKTAVLHEQYF
-	15	TRBV10-3	TRBJ1-4	TRBD1	TGTGCCATCAGGGCCGGACAGGGGGCCAATGAAAAACTGTTTTTT	CAIRAGQGANEKLFF
-	16	TRBV23-1	TRBJ2-7	TRBD1	TGCGCCAGCAGTCATGTTAGTGGGACAGGGGTGGGGGAGCAGTACTTC	CASSHVSGTGVGEQYF
-	13	TRBV13	TRBJ1-1	-	TGTGCCAGCAGCTTGGTTGATATAGAGGAAGCTTTCTTT	CASSLVDIEEAFF
-	14	TRBV5-1	TRBJ2-7	TRBD1	TGCGCCAGCAGTTTGGGACAGGGATTTCTCGAGCAGTACTTC	CASSLGQGFLEQYF
-	18	TRBV5-1	TRBJ2-1	TRBD2	TGCGCCAGCAGCTTGGTGTCTAGCGGGGGTCCTGGTTTTAATGAGCAGTTCTTC	CASSLVSSGGPGFNEQFF
-	16	TRBV18	TRBJ1-5	-	TGTGCCAGCTCACCTGATGAGGGGGTAGGTAATCAGCCCCAGCATTTT	CASSPDEGVGNQPQHF
-	14	TRBV19	TRBJ1-5	-	TGTGCCAGTAGTATAGTCGGGGGACTACAGCCCCAGCATTTT	CASSIVGGLQPQHF
-	16	TRBV7-8	TRBJ2-3	TRBD1	TGTGCCAGCAGCTTAGTGGACAGGATGAGCACAGATACGCAGTATTTT	CASSLVDRMSTDTQYF
-	15	TRBV10-3	TRBJ2-5	-	TGTGCCATCAGTCCGGCCCCTGGTTCCAGGGAGACCCAGTACTTC	CAISPAPGSRETQYF
-	13	TRBV7-8	TRBJ2-7	-	TGTGCCAGCAGCTCTAGAGTTTCCTACGAGCAGTACTTC	CASSSRVSYEQYF
-	16	TRBV18	TRBJ2-7	TRBD2	TGTGCCAGCTCACCACAACTAGCGGGACAAACCTACGAGCAGTACTTC	CASSPQLAGQTYEQYF
few	12	TRBV7-8	TRBJ1-1	-	TGTGCCAGCAGCTTGGAACAGGGTAAGGCTTTCTTT	CASSLEQGKAFF
-	11	TRBV6-6	TRBJ2-3	-	TGTGCCAGCAGTCCCCAGGATACGCAGTATTTT	CASSPQDTQYF
-	18	TRBV27	TRBJ1-6	-	TGTGCCAGCAGTTTATCCCCCCCGGGTGGGACATTCGACTCACCCCTCCACTTT	CASSLSPPGGTFDSPLHF
-	16	TRBV2	TRBJ2-7	TRBD2	TGTGCCAGCAGTGAACCATGGACTAGCGGATCCTACGAGCAGTACTTC	CASSEPWTSGSYEQYF
-	15	TRBV2	TRBJ2-3	TRBD2	TGTGCCAGCAGTGCGACTAGCGGGACGCCAGATACGCAGTATTTT	CASSATSGTPDTQYF
-	15	TRBV7-9	TRBJ1-1	-	TGTGCCAGCAGCTTATATCGGGGGGCAAACACTGAAGCTTTCTTT	CASSLYRGANTEAFF
-	15	TRBV15	TRBJ1-5	-	TGTGCCACCAGCAGAGATTTCGGCAGGGGCCAGCCCCAGCATTTT	CATSRDFGRGQPQHF
few	13	TRBV6-6	TRBJ2-7	TRBD2	TGTGCCAGCACCTACGGGGGGGGCTACGAGCAGTACTTC	CASTYGGGYEQYF
few	15	TRBV5-1	TRBJ2-1	-	TGCGCCAGCAGCTTGACCGGAGGTTCCTACAATGAGCAGTTCTTC	CASSLTGGSYNEQFF
-	13	TRBV11-3	TRBJ2-3	TRBD2	TGTGCCAGGGCGGGAGGGGGCACAGATACGCAGTATTTT	CARAGGGTDTQYF
few	13	TRBV6-1	TRBJ2-5	-	TGTGCCAGCAGTAACAAGTACCAAGAGACCCAGTACTTC	CASSNKYQETQYF
-	16	TRBV7-9	TRBJ2-1	TRBD2	TGTGCCAGCAGCTCGGGACTAGCGGGGACTCGCAATGAGCAGTTCTTC	CASSSGLAGTRNEQFF
few	18	TRBV7-7	TRBJ2-5	TRBD1	TGTGCTAGCAGCCCACGGACAGGGGGGGCGGCGGGAGGAGAGACCCAGTACTTC	CASSPRTGGAAGGETQYF
-	17	TRBV5-6	TRBJ1-2	TRBD1	TGTGCCAGCAGCTTGGACCCGACAGGGGAGACCTACTATGGCTACACCTTC	CASSLDPTGETYYGYTF
-	15	TRBV27	TRBJ2-7	TRBD2	TGTGCCAGCAGTTTTCTAGCGGGAGAGAGGCGCGAGCAGTACTTC	CASSFLAGERREQYF
-	15	TRBV11-3	TRBJ1-1	-	TGTGCCAGCAGCCCTGCGGGGGGGGTCGGCACTGAAGCTTTCTTT	CASSPAGGVGTEAFF
-	15	TRBV9	TRBJ2-1	TRBD2	TGTGCCAGCAGCAACAATCCTAGCGGGAGAAATGAGCAGTTCTTC	CASSNNPSGRNEQFF
-	13	TRBV19	TRBJ1-1	TRBD1	TGTGCCAGTAGTCCCCGACAGGGCCGGGTAGCTTTCTTT	CASSPRQGRVAFF
-	16	TRBV4-2	TRBJ1-4	TRBD1	TGTGCCAGCAGCCAAGAAACAGGGGGTGTTAATGAAAAACTGTTTTTT	CASSQETGGVNEKLFF
-	14	TRBV7-2	TRBJ2-3	-	TGTGCCAGCAGCTTAGGCAGGTACACAGATACGCAGTATTTT	CASSLGRYTDTQYF
-	15	TRBV5-8	TRBJ2-2	TRBD1	TGTGCCAGCAGCTTGGGACAGGGAACCACCGGGGAGCTGTTTTTT	CASSLGQGTTGELFF
few	15	TRBV28	TRBJ2-1	TRBD2	TGTGCCAGCAGATGGACTAGCGGGCATTACAATGAGCAGTTCTTC	CASRWTSGHYNEQFF
-	16	TRBV5-1	TRBJ1-1	TRBD1	TGCGCCAGCAGTGGGCAGGGGGCTGTTACGAACACTGAAGCTTTCTTT	CASSGQGAVTNTEAFF
-	14	TRBV18	TRBJ2-7	-	TGTGCCAGCTCACCAGACACTTTCTCCTACGAGCAGTACTTC	CASSPDTFSYEQYF
few	14	TRBV6-5	TRBJ2-7	TRBD2	TGTGCCAGCAGTCCCGGGGGGTGGAGGGGTGAGCAGTACTTC	CASSPGGWRGEQYF
-	14	TRBV7-2	TRBJ2-5	-	TGTGCCAGCAGCTTAGCAGCTAGCGTGGAGACCCAGTACTTC	CASSLAASVETQYF
once	18	TRBV27	TRBJ2-4	-	TGTGCCAGCAGTCCGCCGGGACATGAACTTCTAGCCAAAAACATTCAGTACTTC	CASSPPGHELLAKNIQYF
-	14	TRBV6-5	TRBJ2-1	TRBD2	TGTGCCAGCAGTTACGGACTAGCGGGGACTGAGCAGTTCTTC	CASSYGLAGTEQFF
once	16	TRBV7-9	TRBJ2-1	TRBD2	TGTGCCAGCGGGCGAAGCGGGACTAGCCGCTACAATGAGCAGTTCTTC	CASGRSGTSRYNEQFF
few	16	TRBV4-1	TRBJ2-3	-	TGCGCCAGCAGACCTATCAGGGGGGAAGGCACAGATACGCAGTATTTT	CASRPIRGEGTDTQYF
-	16	TRBV5-1	TRBJ1-2	-	TGCGCCAGCAGCTTGGTAGGCGGATCCACTAACTATGGCTACACCTTC	CASSLVGGSTNYGYTF
-	14	TRBV2	TRBJ2-3	-	TGTGCCAGCAGTCTATTGTACAGCACAGATACGCAGTATTTT	CASSLLYSTDTQYF